The rows below give T cell receptor beta chains drawn from one sample of a study of technical replicates of blood from a few donors. Libraries were prepared by immunoSEQ multiplex PCR; TCRdb keeps only in-frame clonotypes and omits some of them. The sample holds about 99,000 clones, approximately 95% seen once. Sequencing was performed on T cells isolated from PBMCs. The receptors were sampled from a human donor in good health. Each CDR3 is given with its conserved first and last residue. A D gene is named only where the DNA matches it firmly. A clone size is listed for some rows: how often the clone was seen (once, few, many), or a class if it is expanded.

J | size | D | V | CDR3 | DNA
TRBJ1-3 | . | . | TRBV6-6 | CASSYSIPRSGNTIYF | TGTGCCAGCAGTTACTCGATACCGCGCTCTGGAAACACCATATATTTT
TRBJ2-5 | . | . | TRBV28 | CASSSLRAFSETQYF | TGTGCCAGCAGTTCTCTCAGGGCGTTTAGTGAGACCCAGTACTTC
TRBJ2-3 | . | TRBD2 | TRBV5-1 | CASSLSSGSGRGTDTQYF | TGCGCCAGCAGCTTGAGTTCGGGTAGCGGGAGGGGCACAGATACGCAGTATTTT
TRBJ2-1 | . | . | TRBV5-4 | CASSLSGYNEQFF | TGTGCCAGCAGCTTGTCAGGCTACAATGAGCAGTTCTTC
TRBJ2-3 | . | TRBD2 | TRBV4-2 | CASSLPRGETPSTDTQYF | TGTGCCAGCAGCCTCCCTCGGGGGGAGACCCCTAGCACAGATACGCAGTATTTT
TRBJ2-7 | . | TRBD2 | TRBV5-1 | CASSFGLAGAYEQYF | TGCGCCAGCAGCTTTGGACTAGCGGGAGCCTACGAGCAGTACTTC
TRBJ1-1 | . | TRBD1 | TRBV7-6 | CASSLTSRDRVGTEAFF | TGTGCCAGCAGCCTTACTTCCCGAGACAGGGTCGGCACTGAAGCTTTCTTT
TRBJ1-2 | . | TRBD1 | TRBV4-1 | CASSQVGTGPDYGYTF | TGCGCCAGCAGCCAAGTTGGGACAGGCCCGGACTATGGCTACACCTTC
TRBJ2-5 | once | TRBD2 | TRBV6-5 | CASSYQSATGGSQYF | TGTGCCAGCAGTTATCAGTCCGCAACCGGGGGGTCCCAGTACTTC
TRBJ2-7 | . | TRBD2 | TRBV5-1 | CASSLAPRLAGGTPYEQYF | TGCGCCAGCAGCTTGGCCCCCCGACTAGCGGGAGGGACCCCCTACGAGCAGTACTTC
TRBJ2-2 | . | TRBD2 | TRBV28 | CASRGLALPGELFF | TGTGCCAGCAGGGGACTAGCCCTCCCCGGGGAGCTGTTTTTT